This entry is about one T cell receptor (beta chain). Its antigen specificity is not known. No much larger clone is present one base from it, and per-base qualities are unavailable. The data are from a study of T cell responses to AZD1222 COVID-19 vaccine (dated by TCRdb to about 2021). For context, the study as a whole: AZD1222 recipients whose second dose came at about 4 weeks and those whose second dose came at about 12 weeks were combined into one group, since spike-specific TCR depth and breadth did not differ between the two schedules. TCR sequencing covered about 230 trial participants: around 210 given two doses of AZD1222 and approximately 26 given two doses of MenACWY control vaccine. Trial participants were enrolled into age subgroups of 18-55, 56-69 and 70-plus years, which contained approximately 150, 28 and 58 TCR-sequenced participants, respectively. General findings and caveats noted by the study authors: Participants were mostly white British and included more females than males, and it was suggested by the authors that clonal diversity may have been underestimated. CD4 TCRs associated with the vaccine covered the entire spike protein, and the dominant responses were in regions 160-218 and 743-854. Because no day 14 peak-response samples were available, the repertoires could be characterized only after the peak T cell response. Nearly half of unique spike-specific TCRs reportedly recognized epitopes outside regions mutated in the B.1.351 and B.1.1.7 variants. The 56-69-year group was small, and its depth increase did not reach significance, likely because of low power. Conclusions about previously exposed vaccinees are limited because only 5 or 6 AZD1222 recipients were SARS-CoV-2 seropositive at baseline. After two AZD1222 doses, spike-specific TCR breadth and depth were significantly higher than at day 0 and than in MenACWY recipients.

The CDR3 regions of human TCRbeta chains were analyzed by immunosequencing. Processing in the source paper ran as follows. Repertoire TCRs were matched against a reference library of SARS-CoV-2-specific TCRs generated with the MIRA antigen-specificity platform. Breadth was defined as the fraction of unique TCRs that were SARS-CoV-2-associated. Depth was defined as the fraction of total T cells that were SARS-CoV-2-associated. Using the MIRA data, every spike-specific TCR was mapped to the spike region that the TCR reacted to and assigned to either a CD4 or a CD8 class. Log10-transformed breadth and depth values were compared by one-way ANOVA with Sidak's multiple comparisons tests. TCRdb obtained this table from immuneACCESS and retained in-frame rearrangements with V and J assigned. These tables miss some clones; where compared with another copy, unresolved V genes account for less than half of the shortfall, and the remainder is unexplained. V and J calls and clone size are as listed in that table; D and trimming were resolved from the DNA. In this sample the table shows about 66,000 clones, about 90% of which occur a single time. Jointly, the top ten make up around 15% of the sample.

Including the terminal cysteine and phenylalanine, the CDR3 comprises 18 residues. This entry keeps only the CDR3 DNA: 54 bases, framed from base 1. For this chain, trimming is 6 bases at the V end and 1 base at the J end, and the number of junction bases without a gene match is 11. CDR1 is given as ENHRY and CDR2 as SYGVKD, both from the germline V gene. The sample's time point label is to be understood as: baseline before first vaccination. Vaccinee samples were obtained from the UK trials COV001 and COV002, which included a single-blind randomized controlled phase 2/3 trial of AZD1222 (ChAdOx1 nCoV-19) in healthy adults. Trial participant PBMC samples were collected at day 0 and day 28 after the second dose for TCRbeta chain sequencing.

This receptor was taken from an adult in good health. The sample was peripheral blood, taken on day 0 of AZD1222 vaccination. The rearranged segments are TRBV10-3 and TRBJ2-6, and 8 junction bases match TRBD1. DNA sequence: TGTGCCATCAGCATGACAGGGGTTGACTCATCTGGGGCCAACGTCCTGACTTTC. This translates into CAISMTGVDSSGANVLTF.